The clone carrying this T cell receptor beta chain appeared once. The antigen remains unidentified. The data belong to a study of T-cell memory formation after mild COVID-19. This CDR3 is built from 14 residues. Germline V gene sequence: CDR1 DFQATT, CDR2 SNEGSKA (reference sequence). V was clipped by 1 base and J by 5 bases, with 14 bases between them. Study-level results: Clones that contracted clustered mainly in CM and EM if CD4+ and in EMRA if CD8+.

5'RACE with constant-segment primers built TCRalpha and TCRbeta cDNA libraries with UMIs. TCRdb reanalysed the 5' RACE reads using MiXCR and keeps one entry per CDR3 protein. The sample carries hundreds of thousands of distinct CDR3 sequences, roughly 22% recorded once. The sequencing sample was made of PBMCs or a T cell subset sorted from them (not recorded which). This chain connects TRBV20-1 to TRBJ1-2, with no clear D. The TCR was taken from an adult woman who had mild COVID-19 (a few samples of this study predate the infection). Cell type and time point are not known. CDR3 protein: CSARGPSSLYGYTF. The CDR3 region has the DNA TGCAGTGCTAGAGGCCCCAGCAGCTTATATGGCTACACCTTC.